This T cell receptor beta chain was observed in a study of tumor-infiltrating lymphocytes in oesophageal squamous cell carcinoma (dated by TCRdb to about 2016). Libraries came from PCR. Sequenced using an Illumina HiSeq 2000. TCRdb reworked the public reads: Q25 trimming with fastp, MiXCR clone assembly, productive beta chains retained. A single entry per CDR3 protein holds the most common genes and DNA from its merged rows. In all, the sample holds roughly 21,000 distinct CDR3 sequences, and roughly two fifths of those were seen once. The top ten clonotypes cover 30% to 45% of the sample. This clonotype was counted many times. No cognate antigen has been identified for it. With a much larger clone just one base away, this may be a read error. The CDR3 starts with the cysteine, ends with the phenylalanine, and has 13 residues. The DNA shown is the 39-base CDR3, in frame from base 1. For CDR1 and CDR2, the germline V gene lists SGHVS and FNYEAQ.

Specimen: esophageal tumor tissue. The sequence was obtained from a male donor with esophageal squamous cell carcinoma. The chain is made from TRBV7-6 and TRBJ2-7; the D gene is perhaps TRBD2, on 5 matching bases. The closer fit of TRBJ2-1 to the DNA end suggests the J call may be wrong. This receptor has the CDR3 CASSLTTGYEQFF. The nucleotide sequence is given as TGTGCCAGCAGCTTAACAACGGGGTACGAGCAGTTCTTC.